What follows are 9 T cell receptor beta chains derived from one specimen sequenced in a study of response to subunit inactivated influenza vaccine (dated by TCRdb to the late 2010s). The library was built by means of RT-PCR. Data came from an Illumina HiSeq 2500. TCRdb reprocessing: public reads trimmed at Q25 with fastp, clones called with MiXCR, in-frame beta chains kept. Rows with one shared CDR3 protein collapse into an entry with the most common genes and DNA. The sample table records under 750,000 distinct CDR3 sequences; about 11% of these occur just once. 10% to 13% of the sample comes from the top ten. The sample consisted of PBMCs from blood, taken on the day of vaccination. The receptor source for this set is a man in his fifties or sixties who received an inactivated influenza vaccine. Donor details come from another sample of the same person, matched by shared clones.

Only a few counts were recorded for this clonotype. The chain joins TRBV10-3 to TRBJ2-1; TRBD2 is a possible D gene (5 bases). The CDR3 totals 14 residues. Germline V CDR1 and CDR2: ENHRY, SYGVKD. The V end was cut by 8 bases, the J end by 1 base, with 12 bases between. DNA for the CDR3: TGTGCCATCGGCGGGTTCGGGTCCTACAATGAGCAGTTCTTC. This codes for CAIGGFGSYNEQFF.

In its sample, this clonotype was seen many times. This chain joins TRBV5-1 and TRBJ2-7; D is unresolved. The germline CDR1 and CDR2 sequences are SGHRS and YFSETQ. The ends were cut back, 0 bases at V and 2 bases at J, with 6 bases in the middle. The CDR3 covers 13 residues. CDR3 nucleotide sequence: TGCGCCAGCAGCTTGGCCCAGCCCTACGAGCAGTACTTC. Encoded protein: CASSLAQPYEQYF.

This clonotype was counted only a few times. J is TRBJ2-1 and V is TRBV7-2, with 9 bases fitting TRBD2. CDR1 and CDR2 (germline): SGHTA, FQGNSA. The CDR3 sequence is 15 residues long. The V segment lost 5 bases and the J segment 8 bases; nucleotides outside the gene matches: 10. The CDR3 DNA is TGTGCCAGCAGCCTGAGAGCGGGAGGAGCCGATGAGCAGTTCTTC. It encodes CASSLRAGGADEQFF.

In its sample, this clonotype was seen a few times. This chain joins TRBV18 and TRBJ2-7; 8 bases line up with TRBD1. J gave up 0 bases and V 5 bases, and 9 bases lay outside the gene matches. Germline lookup yields CDR1 KGHSH and CDR2 LQKENI. The CDR3 loop spans 16 amino acids. This chain's CDR3 is CASSARGTGASYEQYF. In nucleotides, the CDR3 is TGTGCCAGCTCAGCAAGGGGGACAGGAGCCTCCTACGAGCAGTACTTC.

The table lists this clonotype with a few counts. The genes are TRBV20-1 and TRBJ2-1, with 10 bases aligning to TRBD1. This CDR3 contains 11 residues. Trimming at V came to 5 bases and at J to 12 bases, leaving 4 bases not matched to a gene. The germline V gene has CDR1 DFQATT and CDR2 SNEGSKA (reference sequence). CDR3 nucleotides: TGCAGTGCTGGCCGGGACAGGGGGCAGTTCTTC. It codes for CSAGRDRGQFF.

The J gene is TRBJ1-2, the V gene TRBV27; D ambiguous. CDR1 and CDR2 from the germline V gene are MNHEY and SMNVEV (reference sequence). V lost 6 bases and J lost 7, with 18 bases in between. The CDR3 sequence is 14 residues long. The CDR3 spells CASSRSGITGGYTF. The CDR3 DNA sequence: TGTGCCAGCAGCCGCTCCGGGATCACGGGTGGCTACACCTTC.

The gene calls are TRBV6-4 and TRBJ2-2; TRBD2 matches at 11 bases. V lost 4 bases to trimming and J lost 7 bases; unmatched junction nucleotides: 5. CDR3 length: 15 residues. The germline gives CDR1 MRHNA, CDR2 SNTAGT. In nucleotides, the CDR3 is TGTGCCAGCAGTGCACTAGCGGGAGTTATCGGGGAGCTGTTTTTT. Its protein product is CASSALAGVIGELFF.

V is TRBV11-1 and J is TRBJ2-4; 14 positions agree with TRBD2. There are 18 residues in the CDR3. The trim removed 1 base at V and 3 bases at J, leaving 5 bases unmatched. The germline CDR1 and CDR2 sequences are SGHAT and FQDESV (reference sequence). Written as DNA, the CDR3 is TGTGCCAGCAGCTTAGAGGGACTAGCGGGAGTTGGCAAAAACATTCAGTACTTC. As protein: CASSLEGLAGVGKNIQYF.

This clonotype was observed a handful of times. In nucleotides, the CDR3 is TGTGCCAGCAGTTTGGTGACAGGGGTTACCTACAATGAGCAGTTCTTC. This translates into CASSLVTGVTYNEQFF. The chain carries TRBV27 and TRBJ2-1; 8 bases fit TRBD1. Trimming took 3 bases from V and 2 from J; bases not matched to a gene: 6. Looked up from germline, CDR1 is MNHEY and CDR2 is SMNVEV (reference sequence). The CDR3 loop spans 16 amino acids.